One and the same sample provided the 29 T cell receptor beta chains below, sequenced in a study of T-cell memory formation after mild COVID-19. TCRdb itself ran the 5' RACE reads through MiXCR, one entry per CDR3 protein. The sample holds about 610,000 distinct CDR3 sequences, roughly 17% seen once. What was sequenced was PBMCs or a T cell subset sorted from them (not recorded which). The source of these receptors is an adult woman who had mild COVID-19 (a few samples of this study predate the infection). Cell type and time point are not known.

J is TRBJ1-3 and V is TRBV29-1; unclear D gene. The CDR3 is 12 residues long. CDR1 is SQVTM and CDR2 is ANQGSEA in the germline V gene. Trimming took off 4 bases at V and 4 bases at J, with 8 bases between the two ends. CDR3 bases: TGCAGCGTTGGGCAGGTCGGAAACACCATATATTTT. This codes for CSVGQVGNTIYF.

This clonotype was seen a single time. For the CDR3, the DNA is TGTGCCAGCAGCCTCGCGCAAGGTTTTGAAGCTTTCTTT. Translation: CASSLAQGFEAFF. The V call is TRBV11-2, the J call TRBJ1-1; D remains unclear. CDR1 is SGHAT, CDR2 FQNNGV, per germline. Trimming took off 5 bases at V and 7 bases at J, with 14 bases between the two ends. The CDR3 has 13 residues.

This clonotype has a handful of counts. V is TRBV6-1 and J is TRBJ2-1; TRBD2 might be the D (7 bases). V lost 5 bases and J lost 6, with 14 bases in between. Per the germline V gene, CDR1 is MNHNS and CDR2 is SASEGT. This CDR3 comprises 14 residues. The CDR3 sequence is CASSWDGGRNEQFF. The CDR3 region has the DNA TGTGCCAGCAGTTGGGACGGGGGGCGCAATGAGCAGTTCTTC.

This clonotype was counted a few times. The rearrangement uses TRBV7-9 and TRBJ2-1; a weak D match, TRBD1 (5 bases). Germline V lookup: CDR1 SEHNR, CDR2 FQNEAQ (reference sequence). Between the trimmed V and J ends, which lost 5 bases and 4 bases, there was a span of 15 bases. CDR3 length: 15 amino acids. This chain's CDR3 is CASSSRGRKYNEQFF. CDR3 DNA sequence: TGTGCCAGCAGCAGTAGGGGCAGAAAGTACAATGAGCAGTTCTTC.

This clonotype was seen only a few times. The rearrangement joins TRBV20-1 to TRBJ2-2, with D possibly being TRBD1 (5 bases). V was cut by 4 bases and J by 0 bases, with 9 bases left in between. Germline values: CDR1 DFQATT, CDR2 SNEGSKA (reference sequence). The CDR3 extends over 14 amino acids. The CDR3 bases are TGCAGTGCTATAGACAGCCCGAACACCGGGGAGCTGTTTTTT. Encoded protein: CSAIDSPNTGELFF.

This clonotype has a handful of counts. This chain connects TRBV7-2 to TRBJ2-1; 10 bases map to TRBD2. This CDR3 is built from 15 residues. In germline, CDR1 is SGHTA, CDR2 FQGNSA. Trimming removed 5 bases from V and 6 bases from J; junction bases left unmatched: 7. This CDR3 reads CASSPLAGAGNEQFF. The DNA for the CDR3 is TGTGCCAGCAGCCCTCTAGCGGGAGCCGGCAATGAGCAGTTCTTC.

This clonotype has more than one count but fewer than ten. This sequence joins TRBV27 and TRBJ2-4, with 10 bases fitting TRBD1. The ends lost 2 bases at V and 12 bases at J; junction bases unmatched: 10. The germline gives CDR1 MNHEY, CDR2 SMNVEV (reference sequence). The CDR3 totals 15 residues. The CDR3, as DNA: TGTGCCAGCAGTTTAATAGGTGGGGACAGGGGAGGTCAGTACTTC. Encoded protein: CASSLIGGDRGGQYF.

The rearrangement joins TRBV7-8 to TRBJ1-1, with 8 bases identical to TRBD1. Trimming removed 5 bases from V and 5 bases from J; junction bases left unmatched: 13. Per the germline V gene, CDR1 is SGHVS and CDR2 is FQNEAQ. This CDR3 has 16 residues. The CDR3 loop is CASSPKGFTGGTEAFF. In nucleotides, the CDR3 is TGTGCCAGCAGCCCAAAGGGGTTTACAGGGGGGACTGAAGCTTTCTTT.

J is TRBJ1-1 and V is TRBV10-2; D is possibly TRBD1 (6 bases). The CDR3 covers 12 residues. Germline assignment: CDR1 WSHSY and CDR2 SAAADI. V lost 6 bases and J 6 bases, leaving 11 bases between the germline ends. The CDR3 loop is CASRPRQAEAFF. Here the CDR3 DNA reads TGCGCCAGCAGACCCCGACAGGCTGAAGCTTTCTTT.

The chain joins TRBV18 to TRBJ1-2; 11 bases are a match to TRBD1. Germline CDR1 and CDR2: KGHSH and LQKENI. This CDR3 spans 15 amino acids. V dropped 0 bases and J dropped 4; count of bases not matched to a gene: 1. The CDR3 loop reads CASSPPGTGGYGYTF. CDR3 bases: TGTGCCAGCTCACCACCAGGGACAGGGGGCTATGGCTACACCTTC.

The rearrangement links TRBV29-1 to TRBJ2-7; D unclear. Trimming shortened V by 6 bases and J by 0 bases, and 6 bases separated the two germline ends. The germline V gene has CDR1 SQVTM and CDR2 ANQGSEA. The CDR3 length is 11 residues. The CDR3 sequence is CSVARSYEQYF. In nucleotides, the CDR3 is TGCAGCGTAGCTCGCTCCTACGAGCAGTACTTC.

The chain carries TRBV7-9 and TRBJ2-3; D uncertain. Trimming cost V 3 bases and J 4 bases, with 11 bases left between them. The CDR3 is 14 amino acids. Germline V gene sequence: CDR1 SEHNR, CDR2 FQNEAQ (reference sequence). The CDR3 spells CASSFNSRPDTQYF. CDR3 nucleotide sequence: TGTGCCAGCAGCTTCAATAGCCGCCCAGATACGCAGTATTTT.

The rearrangement uses TRBV18 and TRBJ2-1, with D unresolved. CDR3 length: 13 residues. Trimming pared 1 base from V and 8 bases from J, leaving 9 bases between. The germline V gene encodes CDR1 KGHSH and CDR2 LQKENI. CDR3 loop: CASSPQETDEQFF. The CDR3 DNA reads as TGTGCCAGCTCACCACAAGAAACGGATGAGCAGTTCTTC.

This clonotype has a handful of counts. The V gene is TRBV24-1, the J gene TRBJ1-2; the match to TRBD1 covers 7 bases. The CDR3 is 12 amino acids. V shed 5 bases and J 8 bases; nucleotides not matched to a gene: 4. CDR1 and CDR2 from the germline V gene are KGHDR and SFDVKD. The CDR3 nucleotides are TGTGCCACCAGTGGACAGGGAAGCGGCTACACCTTC. Protein sequence: CATSGQGSGYTF.

This clonotype showed up just a few times. The rearrangement uses TRBV11-2 and TRBJ1-1, with unresolved D. Germline CDR1 and CDR2: SGHAT and FQNNGV. The CDR3 contains 14 residues. V was pared by 5 bases and J by 4 bases, with 14 bases between. The CDR3 nucleotides are TGTGCCAGCAGCATAGCTGCGGTGAGCACTGAAGCTTTCTTT. This codes for CASSIAAVSTEAFF. The full variable domain, its missing parts supplied by reference TRBV11-2 and TRBJ1-1, is EAGVAQSPRYKIIEKRQSVAFWCNPISGHATLYWYQQILGQGPKLLIQFQNNGVVDDSQLPKDRFSAERLKGVDSTLKIQPAKLEDSAVYLCASSIAAVSTEAFFGQGTRLTVV.

This clonotype was recorded a few times. This chain joins TRBV29-1 and TRBJ2-5; 8 bases line up with TRBD2. The germline gives CDR1 SQVTM, CDR2 ANQGSEA. V was clipped by 4 bases and J by 5 bases; unmatched bases: 6. This CDR3 has 13 residues. The CDR3, as DNA: TGCAGCGTTGCTGCGGGAGGACAGGAGACCCAGTACTTC. It yields the protein CSVAAGGQETQYF. The whole variable domain, filled in from reference TRBV29-1 and TRBJ2-5, reads SAVISQKPSRDICQRGTSLTIQCQVDSQVTMMFWYRQQPGQSLTLIATANQGSEATYESGFVIDKFPISRPNLTFSTLTVSNMSPEDSSIYLCSVAAGGQETQYFGPGTRLLVL.

This clonotype showed up just a few times. Being one base from a much bigger clone, this may be a read error. The chain uses TRBV7-3 and TRBJ2-1; tentatively, D is TRBD1 (6 bases). The V gene lost 2 bases and the J gene lost 0 bases, with 8 bases spanning the gap. Germline V gives CDR1 SGHTA, CDR2 FQGTGA. The CDR3 has 15 residues. CDR3 sequence: CASSLDRTSYNEQFF. Here the CDR3 DNA reads TGTGCCAGCAGCTTAGACAGGACCTCCTACAATGAGCAGTTCTTC. The whole variable domain, remainder taken from reference TRBV7-3 and TRBJ2-1, is GAGVSQTPSNKVTEKGKYVELRCDPISGHTALYWYRQSLGQGPEFLIYFQGTGAADDSGLPNDRFFAVRPEGSVSTLKIQRTERGDSAVYLCASSLDRTSYNEQFFGPGTRLTVL.

As DNA, the CDR3 is TGTGCCATCAGTGAAGACCCCCAAGGACAGCCCCAGCATTTT. Protein sequence: CAISEDPQGQPQHF. The genes are TRBV10-3 and TRBJ1-5, with D hard to call. CDR1 ENHRY and CDR2 SYGVKD come from the germline V gene. There are 14 residues in the CDR3. Trimming shortened V by 3 bases and J by 7 bases, and 13 bases separated the two germline ends.

The chain joins TRBV7-9 to TRBJ1-2, with TRBD1 identical over 9 bases. Germline-derived CDR1 and CDR2 are SEHNR and FQNEAQ (reference sequence). The V gene end was trimmed by 5 bases and the J gene end by 0 bases; junction bases not matched to a gene: 7. This CDR3 spans 16 amino acids. The CDR3 DNA reads as TGTGCCAGCAGCACCTCCGGGACAGGGACTAACTATGGCTACACCTTC. Its protein product is CASSTSGTGTNYGYTF.

This clonotype was seen a handful of times. The V gene is TRBV5-1, the J gene TRBJ2-2; 9 positions agree with TRBD2. The length of the CDR3 is 15 residues. After removal of 4 bases from V and 7 bases from J, the junction contained 8 bases not matched to a gene. CDR1 and CDR2 (germline): SGHRS, YFSETQ. The CDR3 nucleotides are TGCGCCAGCAGCCCCCGCGGGGGGGACGTCGGGGAGCTGTTTTTT. It encodes CASSPRGGDVGELFF.

V is TRBV20-1 and J is TRBJ2-1; the D is unclear. Germline CDR1 DFQATT, CDR2 SNEGSKA (reference sequence). Deletions cut 5 bases from V and 1 base from J, with 12 bases between. The CDR3 spans 14 residues. The CDR3 loop is CSALDPWSYNEQFF. CDR3 nucleotide sequence: TGCAGTGCTCTGGACCCGTGGTCCTACAATGAGCAGTTCTTC.

This clonotype occurred a few times. The chain is built from TRBV27 and TRBJ2-3, with D uncertain. V dropped 7 bases and J dropped 2 bases, with 16 bases sitting between them. The CDR3 is 15 amino acids. Germline V CDR1 and CDR2: MNHEY, SMNVEV (reference sequence). CDR3 protein: CASTLFGSFTDTQYF. Here the CDR3 DNA reads TGTGCCAGCACCCTATTCGGGTCTTTCACAGATACGCAGTATTTT.

V is TRBV5-1 and J is TRBJ1-2, with D tentatively TRBD1 (5 bases). Trimming took off 4 bases at V and 6 bases at J, with 16 bases between the two ends. Germline V gives CDR1 SGHRS, CDR2 YFSETQ. There are 14 residues in the CDR3. The CDR3 DNA reads as TGCGCCAGCAGCCTGGGACGCCCAAGGGATGGCTACACCTTC. Translated, it gives CASSLGRPRDGYTF.

This clonotype was found a few times. The V and J genes are TRBV29-1 and TRBJ2-5, with D perhaps given as TRBD1 or TRBD2 (5 bases each). This CDR3 region has 17 residues. V dropped 0 bases and J dropped 1 base, with 18 bases sitting between them. Germline CDR1 and CDR2: SQVTM and ANQGSEA. For the CDR3, the DNA is TGCAGCGTTGAAGATCGGGGCAGTATAAATCTCCAAGAGACCCAGTACTTC. It is translated as CSVEDRGSINLQETQYF.

This clonotype was detected only once. The V call is TRBV19, the J call TRBJ1-2; D may be TRBD1 (5 bases). From germline, CDR1 is LNHDA and CDR2 SQIVND (reference sequence). The CDR3 runs 17 residues. Trimming removed 4 bases from V and 2 bases from J, with 20 bases in between. The CDR3 here is CASSSTTRGELNYGYTF. CDR3 coding DNA: TGTGCCAGTAGTAGCACGACAAGGGGAGAACTGAACTATGGCTACACCTTC.

This rearrangement joins TRBV18 to TRBJ1-1, with D hard to call. This CDR3 spans 15 amino acids. CDR1 is KGHSH, CDR2 LQKENI, per germline. Trimming stripped 3 bases from V and 1 base from J, with 12 bases between. CDR3 coding DNA: TGTGCCAGCTCACCCCGAGACACCCAGAACACTGAAGCTTTCTTT. This encodes CASSPRDTQNTEAFF.

This clonotype was seen ten or more times. The V call is TRBV12-3 or TRBV12-4, the J call TRBJ2-3; perhaps TRBD1 as D (8 bases). CDR3 size: 14 residues. Trimming took 7 bases from V and 7 from J, leaving 18 bases between them. The CDR3, as DNA: TGTGCCAGCACTTACAGGGGGGGAACCTATACGCAGTATTTT. It codes for CASTYRGGTYTQYF.

At least ten counts were recorded for this clonotype. The DNA of the CDR3 is TGTGCCAGCAGCCCCAGATCCCAGGGCTATAATTCACCCCTCCACTTT. Its translation is CASSPRSQGYNSPLHF. The chain carries TRBV9 and TRBJ1-6; TRBD1 is a possible D gene (5 bases). CDR3 length: 16 residues. Germline CDR1 SGDLS, CDR2 YYNGEE. V lost 4 bases to trimming and J lost 3 bases, with 14 bases between them.

CDR3 DNA: TGCAGTGCCGGGAATTCTGAACGAATGGATTCATTGAACACTGAAGCTTTCTTT. Translation gives CSAGNSERMDSLNTEAFF. This chain connects TRBV20-1 to TRBJ1-1; D is ambiguous. The CDR3 spans 18 residues. With 6 bases removed from V and 0 bases from J, the gap between germline ends came to 26 bases. The germline gives CDR1 DFQATT, CDR2 SNEGSKA (reference sequence).